Included here is one TCR beta chain sequence, with context. This clone has only a few counts. No cognate antigen has been identified for it. Base qualities were left out, and no much larger clone turns up one base away. The entry originates in a study of blood T cell repertoires in COVID-19 (dated by TCRdb to 2018 to 2020). Notes on the research overall: The collaborator samples originated in the United States, Italy and Spain and spanned the acute and convalescent phases of COVID-19. Where available, HLA class I and class II types were taken from metadata supplied by the sample provider and were not determined by assay-based typing. Samples were obtained from the ongoing ImmuneRACE study (first 160 participants) and from 1,254 subjects provided by 6 global collaborators. The material from the prospective study consisted of cDNA or gDNA derived from T cells, B-cell-depleted T cells, or PBMCs. The dataset comprised deeply sampled blood TCRbeta repertoires from subjects exposed to, actively infected with, or recovered from COVID-19. A de-identified subject ID, COVID-19 status, age in years and sex were almost always included in the sample metadata. The repertoires were released in a freely available public database meant as a resource for research on the immune response to SARS-CoV-2. Broader findings and caveats from the paper: The quantity of clinical and demographic metadata differed by source and by participant and was supplied without curation.

Whole blood was collected in K2EDTA tubes by collaborating institutions according to the institutions' own protocols. For TCRbeta analysis, collaborator samples were shipped as frozen whole blood, as isolated PBMCs, or as DNA extracted from either sample type. Its CDR3 holds 15 amino acids, cysteine through phenylalanine. The retained sequence is limited to the CDR3, 45 bases, with the frame set at the first base. Clipping removes 8 bases from V and 5 bases from J, with 14 as the unmatched junction base count. The germline V gene yields SGHTA for CDR1 and FQGNSA for CDR2. TCRbeta CDR3 regions were amplified from genomic DNA using the immunoSEQ Assay, a bias-controlled multiplex PCR. Turning to the authors' computational methods: The number of nucleated cells in each sample was estimated by amplification of reference gene primers within the assay. To quantify the absolute abundance of each unique TCRbeta CDR3 rearrangement, sequence reads were collapsed and filtered. Productive Simpson clonality was computed per sample as the square root of Simpson's diversity index over productive rearrangements. TCRdb re-hosts the immuneACCESS table, in-frame sequences only. Its copies lack some clones; in the studies checked, an unresolved V gene accounts for under half of them, and the cause for the rest is not known. The V and J calls and clone size are taken from that table; D and trimming were inferred from the DNA. This sample gives roughly 150,000 clones in total; 84% of them show up just once. The ten top clones hold more than 7.5% of the sample.

The V and J segments used are TRBV7-2 and TRBJ1-1, with TRBD1 identical over 7 junction bases. The sample comprised peripheral blood. This clonotype originated in a woman between 45 and 60 years old with acute or convalescent COVID-19. The sequence in DNA is TGTGCCAGCGGAGTTCTAACAGGGGTACAAACTGAAGCTTTCTTT. Translation gives CASGVLTGVQTEAFF.